The rows below give T cell receptor beta chains drawn from one sample of a study of blood T cell repertoires in COVID-19. Only in-frame clones appear in the TCRdb table, and some are missing; sequencing was by immunoSEQ multiplex PCR. The sample lists approximately 350,000 clones, 75% to 90% occurring once. The specimen was PBMCs or T cells enriched from blood (not recorded which). The receptors derive from a man between 18 and 35 years old who had recovered from COVID-19. CDR3s include the opening cysteine and the closing phenylalanine or tryptophan. Each record gives: D gene, clone size, V gene, J gene, CDR3 DNA, CDR3 protein. The D gene is left open where the match is weak. Part of the rows lack a size; the others show once, few, many or a class for expanded clones.

>-|-|TRBV11-1|TRBJ2-3
TGTGCCAGCAGCTTAGAGGGGGTGACAGATACGCAGTATTTT
CASSLEGVTDTQYF
>TRBD1|once|TRBV11-2|TRBJ2-1
TGTGCCAGCAGCCCCACCGCTGTGGGACAGATCTTCTTC
CASSPTAVGQIFF
>TRBD1|once|TRBV4-2|TRBJ1-2
TGTGCCAGCAGCCGACTAGGGGCAGGGGGTGGCTACACCTTC
CASSRLGAGGGYTF
>-|-|TRBV24-1|TRBJ2-3
TGTGCCACCAGTGATTTCGGGCAGGGCGCAGATACGCAGTATTTT
CATSDFGQGADTQYF
>-|-|TRBV7-3|TRBJ1-1
TGTGCCAGCAGCTTAGGCATCGCGAACACTGAAGCTTTCTTT
CASSLGIANTEAFF
>-|-|TRBV28|TRBJ2-7
TGTGCCAGCAGCCAGTCTAGCGACGAGCAGTACTTC
CASSQSSDEQYF
>TRBD1|-|TRBV19|TRBJ1-5
TGTGCCAGTAGTATAGATAGGACAGGGATCGGTCAGCCCCAGCATTTT
CASSIDRTGIGQPQHF
>TRBD2|-|TRBV7-2|TRBJ2-1
TGTGCCAGCAGGTTAGCGGGGGGTTCCTACAATGAGCAGTTCTTC
CASRLAGGSYNEQFF
>-|-|TRBV3-1/TRBV3-2|TRBJ2-1
TGTGCCAGCAGCCAAGATCCTAGCTCCTACAATGAGCAGTTCTTC
CASSQDPSSYNEQFF
>TRBD1|-|TRBV6-5|TRBJ1-1
TGTGCCAGCAAGGGTCGACAGGGTGTAACTGAAGCTTTCTTT
CASKGRQGVTEAFF
>-|-|TRBV21-1|TRBJ2-1
TGTGCCAGCAGCATACAGGGGGGACTCGATGAGCAGTTCTTC
CASSIQGGLDEQFF
>TRBD1|-|TRBV30|TRBJ2-3
TGTGCCAAGGGACAGGGGGCCGACACGCAGTATTTT
CAKGQGADTQYF
>-|-|TRBV19|TRBJ2-7
TGTGCCAGTAGAGGAGAAGGGAGCTCCTACGAGCAGTACTTC
CASRGEGSSYEQYF
>-|-|TRBV18|TRBJ1-1
TGTGCCAGCTCCTTAACAGGTCGGAGCACTGAAGCTTTCTTT
CASSLTGRSTEAFF
>TRBD2|-|TRBV20-1|TRBJ2-1
TGCAGTGCTAGTAAAATAGCGGGAGGTTACAATGAGCAGTTCTTC
CSASKIAGGYNEQFF
>-|once|TRBV7-9|TRBJ2-5
TGTGCCAGCAGCTTAGCGCCGGGAGCAGAGACCCAGTACTTC
CASSLAPGAETQYF
>TRBD1|-|TRBV10-3|TRBJ1-2
TGTGCCATCAGCGCCGGACAGGGACATAACTATGGCTACACCTTC
CAISAGQGHNYGYTF
>-|-|TRBV30|TRBJ2-7
TGTGCCCGCCTCGACGGCAGGTCCTACGAGCAGTACTTC
CARLDGRSYEQYF
>TRBD2|-|TRBV19|TRBJ2-1
TGTGCCAGTAGTATAAGGACTAGCGGGGGCGGAAAAAATAATGAGCAGTTCTTC
CASSIRTSGGGKNNEQFF
>-|-|TRBV9|TRBJ1-6
TGTGCCAGCAGCGTAGGCATTAGCTCCTATAATTCACCCCTCCACTTT
CASSVGISSYNSPLHF
>-|-|TRBV5-4|TRBJ1-2
TGTGCCAGCAGCTTGTTTGGAGAGAACTATGGCTACACCTTC
CASSLFGENYGYTF
>TRBD1|-|TRBV29-1|TRBJ2-1
TGCAGTGAAGGGACAGCCTACAATGAGCAGTTCTTC
CSEGTAYNEQFF
>TRBD1|-|TRBV28|TRBJ2-7
TGTGCCAGCAGTTTCCGACAGGGCTCCTACGAGCAGTACTTC
CASSFRQGSYEQYF
>TRBD1|once|TRBV11-2|TRBJ1-5
TGTGCCAGCAGCGCTACAGGGGGCGGTCAGCCCCAGCATTTT
CASSATGGGQPQHF
>-|-|TRBV19|TRBJ1-6
TGTGCCAGTATGCGGGACTCCTATAATTCACCCCTCCACTTT
CASMRDSYNSPLHF
>-|-|TRBV14|TRBJ2-7
TGTGCCAGCTCATCAAGTGGGGGGTACGAGCAGTACTTC
CASSSSGGYEQYF
>TRBD1|once|TRBV12-3/TRBV12-4|TRBJ1-1
TGTGCCAGCAGTTTGGACAGGGACAGAGCTTTCTTT
CASSLDRDRAFF